The 14 T cell receptor beta chains listed next were all sequenced from one sample in a study of early T cells in non-severe SARS-CoV-2 infection. One entry per CDR3 protein, called by TCRdb with MiXCR from the 5' RACE reads. The sample includes over 75,000 distinct CDR3 sequences, roughly an eighth of them seen just once. The sample was whole blood. The receptors originated from an adult who was a healthcare worker with PCR-confirmed SARS-CoV-2 infection or an uninfected control (not recorded which).

The chain joins TRBV20-1 to TRBJ2-7, with D perhaps TRBD1 (6 bases). Germline V gene lookup returns CDR1 DFQATT and CDR2 SNEGSKA (reference sequence). This CDR3 spans 12 amino acids. The ends were cut back, 3 bases at V and 3 bases at J, with 9 bases in the middle. CDR3 residues: CSARPDSYEQYF. The CDR3 DNA follows: TGCAGTGCTAGGCCGGACAGCTACGAGCAGTACTTC.

In this sample, this clonotype turned up many times. The chain links TRBV29-1 to TRBJ1-5; perhaps TRBD1 as D (6 bases). The germline CDR1 and CDR2 sequences are SQVTM and ANQGSEA. This CDR3 is built from 14 residues. With 5 bases removed from V and 0 bases from J, the gap between germline ends came to 11 bases. CDR3 protein: CSVSGGNSNQPQHF. Written as DNA, the CDR3 is TGCAGCGTTTCCGGGGGCAATAGCAATCAGCCCCAGCATTTT. Full variable domain (remainder filled in from reference TRBV29-1 and TRBJ1-5): SAVISQKPSRDICQRGTSLTIQCQVDSQVTMMFWYRQQPGQSLTLIATANQGSEATYESGFVIDKFPISRPNLTFSTLTVSNMSPEDSSIYLCSVSGGNSNQPQHFGDGTRLSIL.

This clonotype showed up many times. The chain couples TRBV28 to TRBJ2-3, with TRBD1 identical over 8 bases. Germline-derived CDR1 and CDR2 are MDHEN and SYDVKM. This CDR3 has 13 residues. The ends lost 3 bases at V and 9 bases at J; junction bases unmatched: 5. As DNA, the CDR3 is TGTGCCAGCAGTTTGACAGGGACAGGCACGCAGTATTTT. The encoded protein is CASSLTGTGTQYF.

The chain is built from TRBV20-1 and TRBJ2-3; 9 positions agree with TRBD1. The CDR3 loop spans 13 amino acids. Looked up from germline, CDR1 is DFQATT and CDR2 is SNEGSKA (reference sequence). V lost 7 bases and J lost 4; bases outside the gene matches: 6. The CDR3 protein is CSGGDRAPDTQYF. The CDR3 DNA follows: TGCAGTGGGGGGGACAGGGCCCCAGATACGCAGTATTTT.

In this sample, this clonotype turned up a few times. V is TRBV11-2 and J is TRBJ2-5, with 10 positions matching TRBD2. Germline values: CDR1 SGHAT, CDR2 FQNNGV. The V and J ends lost 4 bases and 2 bases, in that order; junction bases with no gene match: 4. The length of the CDR3 is 15 residues. The CDR3 region is CASSWLAGVQETQYF. CDR3 nucleotides: TGTGCCAGCAGCTGGCTAGCGGGGGTTCAAGAGACCCAGTACTTC.

Only a few counts were recorded for this clonotype. V usage is TRBV11-2 and J usage is TRBJ2-3; D possibly matches TRBD1 or TRBD2 (5 bases each). Germline V CDR1 and CDR2: SGHAT, FQNNGV. This CDR3 comprises 14 residues. V gave up 4 bases and J gave up 6 bases, with 14 bases separating them. The CDR3 coding sequence is TGTGCCAGCAGCTACGAGGGGACCGGGGATACGCAGTATTTT. Amino acid sequence: CASSYEGTGDTQYF.

This clonotype was found once. The chain joins TRBV5-1 to TRBJ2-6, with TRBD2 matching 7 bases. Trimming removed 3 bases from V and 2 bases from J; junction bases left unmatched: 2. The germline V gene has CDR1 SGHRS and CDR2 YFSETQ. There are 15 residues in the CDR3. The CDR3 nucleotides are TGCGCCAGCAGCTCCAGCGGGGCTGGGGCCAACGTCCTGACTTTC. Protein product: CASSSSGAGANVLTF.

This clonotype was recorded a few times. The chain uses TRBV3-2 and TRBJ2-1. TRBV3-2 counts as a pseudogene. CDR3 length equals 12 residues. In nucleotides, the CDR3 is TGTGCCAGCAGCCAAGGCCTCAATGAGCAGTTCTTC. Its protein is CASSQGLNEQFF.

This clonotype was detected many times. The J gene is TRBJ1-2, the V gene TRBV20-1; D unclear. The CDR3 covers 13 residues. V lost 0 bases to trimming and J lost 3 bases, with 8 bases between them. CDR1 and CDR2 (germline): DFQATT, SNEGSKA (reference sequence). CDR3 nucleotide sequence: TGCAGTGCTAGAGATATGGAGGACTATGGCTACACCTTC. This translates into CSARDMEDYGYTF.

This clonotype was observed a handful of times. The CDR3 sequence: CSVEDLGVENIQYF. In DNA form, the CDR3 reads TGCAGCGTTGAAGATCTGGGGGTGGAAAACATTCAGTACTTC. This chain connects TRBV29-1 to TRBJ2-4; TRBD1 or TRBD2 may be the D gene (5 bases each). There are 14 residues in the CDR3. With 0 bases removed from V and 5 bases from J, the gap between germline ends came to 11 bases. Germline V gives CDR1 SQVTM, CDR2 ANQGSEA.

This clonotype was seen a handful of times. This sequence joins TRBV29-1 and TRBJ2-7, with a possible D match to TRBD1 (6 bases). With 4 bases removed from V and 4 bases from J, the gap between germline ends came to 11 bases. The CDR3 consists of 12 residues. Germline V lookup: CDR1 SQVTM, CDR2 ANQGSEA. The CDR3 is CSVAGQTYEQYF. CDR3 nucleotides: TGCAGCGTTGCGGGACAAACGTACGAGCAGTACTTC.

This clonotype showed up just a few times. The V call is TRBV20-1, the J call TRBJ2-3; the D call may be TRBD1 or TRBD2 (6 bases each). The germline V gene encodes CDR1 DFQATT and CDR2 SNEGSKA (reference sequence). CDR3 length: 13 residues. The V and J ends lost 6 bases and 6 bases respectively, with 16 bases between them. In DNA, the CDR3 is TGCAGTGCCCCGGAGGGGGTCCGCGATACGCAGTATTTT. Protein sequence: CSAPEGVRDTQYF.

This clonotype was seen a few times. The chain is built from TRBV6-5 and TRBJ2-1; D is uncertain. Germline values: CDR1 MNHEY, CDR2 SVGAGI. The ends were cut back, 2 bases at V and 6 bases at J, with 11 bases in the middle. The CDR3 runs to 14 residues. CDR3 DNA sequence: TGTGCCAGCAGTTACCTGGACCGACCCAATGAGCAGTTCTTC. Its protein product is CASSYLDRPNEQFF.

This clonotype was recorded once. V and J are TRBV12-3 or TRBV12-4 and TRBJ1-1, with D hard to call. V was cut by 4 bases and J by 5 bases, with 8 bases left in between. The CDR3 length is 12 residues. The CDR3 DNA reads TGTGCCAGCAGTTACAGAGTAACTGAAGCTTTCTTT. Translated, it gives CASSYRVTEAFF.